Presented here are 17 T cell receptor beta chains from one specimen sequenced in a study of OX40 agonist ivuxolimab in advanced cancers. The method was immunoSEQ multiplex PCR; TCRdb's version includes in-frame clones alone and lacks a portion of them. The table shows 65,000 to 80,000 clones, with 86% occurring only once. Sequences were derived from CD4+ or CD8+ T cells sorted from blood, sampled in a trial of the OX40 agonist ivuxolimab. Receptors were obtained from an adult with an advanced solid tumor such as melanoma, head and neck, liver or kidney cancer.

J is TRBJ2-5 and V is TRBV9; 10 bases fit TRBD2. Germline lookup yields CDR1 SGDLS and CDR2 YYNGEE. There are 15 residues in the CDR3. V lost 4 bases, J lost 7 bases, and 10 bases stayed unmatched. In nucleotides, the CDR3 is TGTGCCAGCAGCCCGTCTCAGCGGGGGGGCGTGACCCAGTACTTC. Its protein product is CASSPSQRGGVTQYF.

The V gene is TRBV19, the J gene TRBJ2-1; weak D call: TRBD1 (6 bases). Trimming stripped 4 bases from V and 6 bases from J, with 13 bases between. Germline assignment: CDR1 LNHDA and CDR2 SQIVND (reference sequence). The CDR3 is made up of 14 amino acids. CDR3: CASSRRGTFNEQFF. The DNA for the CDR3 is TGTGCCAGTAGTAGGAGAGGGACATTCAATGAGCAGTTCTTC.

The chain uses TRBV9 and TRBJ1-6; D is unresolved. CDR1 and CDR2 (germline): SGDLS, YYNGEE. The CDR3 has 15 residues. The V end lost 0 bases, the J end lost 9 bases, and 13 bases lay between the germline ends. The CDR3, as DNA: TGTGCCAGCAGCGTAGCTATGGGGATGAGTTCACCCCTCCACTTT. It is translated as CASSVAMGMSSPLHF.

The chain recombines TRBV5-6 with TRBJ1-6, with TRBD1 matching over 8 bases. Trimming removed 4 bases from V and 10 bases from J; junction bases left unmatched: 7. Germline V gene data show CDR1 as SGHDT and CDR2 as YYEEEE. The CDR3 is 14 residues long. The CDR3 loop reads CASSRMDRESPLHF. Here the CDR3 DNA reads TGTGCCAGCAGCCGTATGGACAGGGAATCACCCCTCCACTTT.

Only a few counts were recorded for this clone. The chain has TRBV7-2 and TRBJ2-5; 12 nucleotides line up with TRBD2. The V gene's germline CDR1 is SGHTA and CDR2 FQGNSA. Trimming cost V 2 bases and J 4 bases; bases outside gene matches: 2. This CDR3 contains 15 residues. The CDR3: CASSLLAGGPETQYF. The CDR3 region has the DNA TGTGCCAGCAGCTTACTAGCGGGGGGGCCAGAGACCCAGTACTTC.

This chain links TRBV6-1 with TRBJ1-2; D remains unclear. V shed 0 bases and J shed 4 bases, with 9 bases lying between them. The length of the CDR3 is 14 residues. Germline V gives CDR1 MNHNS, CDR2 SASEGT. CDR3 nucleotides: TGTGCCAGCAGTGAAGCTTCGACTGCCTATGGCTACACCTTC. Translated: CASSEASTAYGYTF.

The chain couples TRBV11-2 to TRBJ2-5; 12 nucleotides align to TRBD2. V trimming: 1 base; J trimming: 1 base; junction bases outside the gene matches: 4. This CDR3 comprises 17 residues. The germline gives CDR1 SGHAT, CDR2 FQNNGV. The CDR3 loop is CASSLVLLAGGQETQYF. DNA of the CDR3: TGTGCCAGCAGCTTAGTGCTACTAGCGGGGGGCCAAGAGACCCAGTACTTC. Combining the CDR3 with reference TRBV11-2 and TRBJ2-5 gives the whole variable domain EAGVAQSPRYKIIEKRQSVAFWCNPISGHATLYWYQQILGQGPKLLIQFQNNGVVDDSQLPKDRFSAERLKGVDSTLKIQPAKLEDSAVYLCASSLVLLAGGQETQYFGPGTRLLVL.

This chain connects TRBV2 to TRBJ2-1; 11 nucleotides match TRBD2. Looked up from germline, CDR1 is SNHLY and CDR2 is FYNNEI. CDR3 length equals 15 residues. V lost 6 bases and J lost 6; bases outside the gene matches: 7. CDR3 loop: CASRPGLAAFNEQFF. CDR3 nucleotide sequence: TGTGCCAGCAGGCCGGGACTAGCGGCTTTCAATGAGCAGTTCTTC.

The DNA of the CDR3 is TGTGCCAGCACGACCCACCTACGGACAGAAGAGACCTACGAGCAGTACTTC. Translating it yields CASTTHLRTEETYEQYF. The gene calls are TRBV28 and TRBJ2-7, with D maybe TRBD1 (6 bases). V was pared by 7 bases and J by 2 bases, with 24 bases between. CDR1 is MDHEN, CDR2 SYDVKM, per germline. The CDR3 loop spans 17 amino acids.

The V gene is TRBV6-1, the J gene TRBJ2-4; D is uncertain. This CDR3 region has 14 residues. Between the trimmed V and J ends, which lost 6 bases and 0 bases, there was a span of 9 bases. CDR1 and CDR2 from the germline V gene are MNHNS and SASEGT. DNA for the CDR3: TGTGCCAGCAGGGCAGACGTAGCCAAAAACATTCAGTACTTC. Its protein is CASRADVAKNIQYF.

The chain carries TRBV10-1 and TRBJ1-5; weak D call: TRBD1 (5 bases). Trimming shortened V by 8 bases and J by 3 bases, and 14 bases separated the two germline ends. Germline-derived CDR1 and CDR2 are WNHNN and SYGVQD (reference sequence). This CDR3 has 14 residues. The CDR3 DNA reads as TGCGCCAGCCACCGGGGGTTCCCCAATCAGCCCCAGCATTTT. It specifies CASHRGFPNQPQHF.

The chain combines TRBV16 with TRBJ1-5; 7 nucleotides match TRBD1. The J segment lost 4 bases and the V segment lost 1 base, leaving 19 bases of the junction unmatched. Germline lookup yields CDR1 KGHSY and CDR2 FQNENV. The CDR3 totals 20 residues. CDR3 nucleotides: TGTGCCAGCAGCCAATGGGCCCGTCAAGGGGGCGATCAAAGGAATCAGCCCCAGCATTTT. Its translation: CASSQWARQGGDQRNQPQHF. Combining the CDR3 with reference TRBV16 and TRBJ1-5 gives the whole variable domain GEEVAQTPKHLVRGEGQKAKLYCAPIKGHSYVFWYQQVLKNEFKFLISFQNENVFDETGMPKERFSAKCLPNSPCSLEIQATKLEDSAVYFCASSQWARQGGDQRNQPQHFGDGTRLSIL.

The CDR3 protein is CASSLRGYGYTF. CDR3 coding DNA: TGTGCCAGCAGCCTCCGGGGCTATGGCTACACCTTC. The V and J genes are TRBV6-9 and TRBJ1-2; D is ambiguous. V was cut by 6 bases and J by 4 bases, with 9 bases left in between. The CDR3 is made up of 12 amino acids. CDR1 is MNHGY, CDR2 SVAAGI, per germline.

J is TRBJ1-2 and V is TRBV5-4; no clear D. CDR1 is SGHNT and CDR2 is YYREEE in the germline V gene (reference sequence). V was pared by 3 bases and J by 9 bases, with 24 bases between. The CDR3 length is 16 residues. The chain's CDR3 is CASSSWTASAPMSYTF. The CDR3 DNA reads TGTGCCAGCAGCTCGTGGACCGCCTCTGCCCCAATGAGCTACACCTTC. Supplemented by reference TRBV5-4 and TRBJ1-2, the full variable domain reads ETGVTQSPTHLIKTRGQQVTLRCSSQSGHNTVSWYQQALGQGPQFIFQYYREEENGRGNFPPRFSGLQFPNYSSELNVNALELDDSALYLCASSSWTASAPMSYTFGSGTRLTVV.

Regarding this clone: Other DNA variants within this sample encode the same CDR3. The V call is TRBV5-1, the J call TRBJ1-4; 9 bases match TRBD1. Per germline, CDR1 SGHRS and CDR2 YFSETQ. V shed 0 bases and J 5 bases; nucleotides not matched to a gene: 2. CDR3 length: 15 residues. The CDR3 bases are TGCGCCAGCAGCTTGGAAGGACAGGGGAATGAAAAACTGTTTTTT. It translates to CASSLEGQGNEKLFF.

J is TRBJ1-1 and V is TRBV6-1, with TRBD1 matching over 12 bases. CDR3 size: 15 residues. Germline V gene lookup returns CDR1 MNHNS and CDR2 SASEGT. V shed 5 bases, J shed 5 bases, and the junction held 6 bases outside the gene matches. CDR3 sequence: CASSLEGQGATEAFF. The DNA of the CDR3 is TGTGCCAGCAGTCTTGAGGGACAGGGGGCAACTGAAGCTTTCTTT.

V gene TRBV5-5 combines with J gene TRBJ1-5, with D possibly TRBD1 on 6 matching bases. The CDR3 has 14 residues. The V gene's germline CDR1 is SGHKS and CDR2 YYEKEE (reference sequence). V was trimmed by 0 bases and J by 7 bases, leaving 11 bases between them. The CDR3 nucleotides read TGTGCCAGCAGCTTGGCAGGGGAGGGGCAGCCCCAGCATTTT. Translating gives CASSLAGEGQPQHF.